This T cell receptor beta chain is from a study of T cell responses to AZD1222 COVID-19 vaccine. Study at large: Pooled in the analysis were second doses at about 4 or about 12 weeks.

On this clone: What it binds is unknown.

Sequencing was performed with immunoSEQ multiplex PCR; in TCRdb, only in-frame clones are kept and a portion is missing. Of 100,000 to 150,000 clones in the sample, about nine tenths were seen once. Study-level results: Just a handful of AZD1222 recipients tested seropositive at baseline. Reportedly, close to half of spike-specific TCRs are directed against unmutated variant regions. In all cases, repertoires were sampled only after the peak T cell response.

Germline V gene data show CDR1 as SEHNR and CDR2 as FQNEAQ (reference sequence). The CDR3 is 16 amino acids. The V and J ends lost 11 bases and 7 bases respectively, with 29 bases between them. The sequence derives from an adult in good health. The starting material was peripheral blood, obtained on day 0 of AZD1222 vaccination. The V and J genes are TRBV7-9 and TRBJ1-2; D unresolved. The CDR3 DNA sequence: TGTGCCGCAGAAGAGGCAGGCCTGCGCGGCTCTATTGGCTACACCTTC. It specifies CAAEEAGLRGSIGYTF.